This TCR beta chain was sequenced for a study of blood T cell repertoires in COVID-19. Background on the study: PBMCs, B-cell-depleted T cells, or T cells were the source of the cDNA or gDNA that made up the material.

Libraries were prepared by immunoSEQ multiplex PCR; TCRdb keeps only in-frame clonotypes and omits some of them. This sample carries 100,000 to 150,000 clones, around 86% of them seen once, and the ten largest clones take approximately 4.2%. Germline lookup yields CDR1 PRHDT and CDR2 FYEKMQ (reference sequence). This CDR3 spans 16 amino acids. Deletions cut 2 bases from V and 0 bases from J, with 12 bases between. The chain has TRBV13 and TRBJ2-3; tentative D call: TRBD2 (6 bases). This clonotype was obtained from a man aged 40-49 years with acute or convalescent COVID-19. The material sequenced was peripheral blood. The CDR3 spells CASSLTEGASTDTQYF. The CDR3 nucleotides read TGTGCCAGCAGCTTAACGGAGGGCGCTAGCACAGATACGCAGTATTTT.